A selection of T cell receptor beta chains follows, all from one sample in a study of blood T cell repertoires in COVID-19. This table comes from immunoSEQ multiplex PCR, and its TCRdb copy is limited to in-frame clones, with some not included. The top ten hold around 4.1% of the sample, which has approximately 240,000 clones, approximately 80% seen once. The sequencing sample was made of peripheral blood. These receptors came from a woman aged 40 to 55 with active or convalescent COVID-19. CDR3s leave out the opening cysteine and the closing phenylalanine or tryptophan.

CDR3 protein | CDR3 length | J gene | V gene
ASSEGSDRGRGKAYSNQPQH | 20 | TRBJ1-5 | TRBV6-1
SVEDLQGVSYEQY | 13 | TRBJ2-7 | TRBV29-1
ASFRTSGEHETQY | 13 | TRBJ2-5 | TRBV5-1
ASSLIRGLMGDTQY | 14 | TRBJ2-3 | TRBV7-9
ATIRTGTYEQY | 11 | TRBJ2-7 | TRBV28
ASSPPRAVGSYNEQF | 15 | TRBJ2-1 | TRBV18
ASSFTGPDTQY | 11 | TRBJ2-3 | TRBV7-9
ATDRGASYEQY | 11 | TRBJ2-7 | TRBV28
ASSMGRGGETQY | 12 | TRBJ2-5 | TRBV11-2
AWARGQGGRSVRGYT | 15 | TRBJ1-2 | TRBV30
ASIWRASRGDTQY | 13 | TRBJ2-3 | TRBV7-2
ASSYPGWEQF | 10 | TRBJ2-1 | TRBV6-2/TRBV6-3
ASIDGLFSSDTQY | 13 | TRBJ2-3 | TRBV2
ASSPRGLSSYEQY | 13 | TRBJ2-7 | TRBV7-2
ASSLYSYSGNTIY | 13 | TRBJ1-3 | TRBV2
ASRDILNTEAF | 11 | TRBJ1-1 | TRBV28
SRGGTDSNQPQH | 12 | TRBJ1-5 | TRBV29-1
ASSGRQQGEKLF | 12 | TRBJ1-4 | TRBV2
ASSLGLAGNTGELF | 14 | TRBJ2-2 | TRBV6-5
ASGGGPNYGYT | 11 | TRBJ1-2 | TRBV6-5
ASSLVGPGLSGNTIY | 15 | TRBJ1-3 | TRBV7-8
ASSQDRGANYGYT | 13 | TRBJ1-2 | TRBV4-1
ASSSYRTPTDTQY | 13 | TRBJ2-3 | TRBV7-3
AWSLQGNYGYT | 11 | TRBJ1-2 | TRBV30
ASSTRQGALVGTNEQF | 16 | TRBJ2-1 | TRBV19
ASSLRQGTDTQY | 12 | TRBJ2-3 | TRBV5-1
ASSPDRTNYGYT | 12 | TRBJ1-2 | TRBV11-1
ASSLEAKTEAF | 11 | TRBJ1-1 | TRBV27
ASSLKGGEQPQH | 12 | TRBJ1-5 | TRBV5-1
ASSYSLPYGYT | 11 | TRBJ1-2 | TRBV6-5
ASSYLAGGGTDTQY | 14 | TRBJ2-3 | TRBV28
ASSLAPGGQPQH | 12 | TRBJ1-5 | TRBV5-4
ASSSNEKLF | 9 | TRBJ1-4 | TRBV12-3/TRBV12-4
ATSPGLRTGELF | 12 | TRBJ2-2 | TRBV19
ASSFQRAQETQY | 12 | TRBJ2-5 | TRBV5-1
ASSQGAVNTEAF | 12 | TRBJ1-1 | TRBV5-1
ASTRQGGAAGELF | 13 | TRBJ2-2 | TRBV6-5
ASGWRGGETQY | 11 | TRBJ2-5 | TRBV12-5
ASSPPGRGAMKPQH | 14 | TRBJ1-5 | TRBV14
AWSVPRTSTDTQY | 13 | TRBJ2-3 | TRBV30
ASSKQGLNTEAF | 12 | TRBJ1-1 | TRBV5-4
ASGPEAVGNSPLH | 13 | TRBJ1-6 | TRBV27
ASSPRILLNTEAF | 13 | TRBJ1-1 | TRBV5-6
ASSVGQGVTEAF | 12 | TRBJ1-1 | TRBV7-9
ASSLFGGGKNSPLH | 14 | TRBJ1-6 | TRBV7-3
ATSRDLRTVIEGYGYT | 16 | TRBJ1-2 | TRBV15
ATMLIQGSNYGYT | 13 | TRBJ1-2 | TRBV6-5
ASSESLGAMNTEAF | 14 | TRBJ1-1 | TRBV2
AWTGTSGGNEQF | 12 | TRBJ2-1 | TRBV30
ASSMRSNRLTNEKLF | 15 | TRBJ1-4 | TRBV19
ASNHQGARTEAF | 12 | TRBJ1-1 | TRBV4-1
ATSDDAGIYGYT | 12 | TRBJ1-2 | TRBV24-1
ASSATGATYNSPLH | 14 | TRBJ1-6 | TRBV2
ASSSTGVKDGYT | 12 | TRBJ1-2 | TRBV19
ASRPTGVYGYT | 11 | TRBJ1-2 | TRBV3-1/TRBV3-2
ASRTGTANTEAF | 12 | TRBJ1-1 | TRBV6-4
ASSQLLGIGVNTIY | 14 | TRBJ1-3 | TRBV4-1
ASSWETEAF | 9 | TRBJ1-1 | TRBV10-2